This TCR beta chain stems from a study of T cell changes during pregnancy in multiple sclerosis (dated by TCRdb to about 2019). About the investigation overall: The study examined how the T cell repertoire changed over the course of pregnancy in women with multiple sclerosis.

A remark on this clone: It has no known antigen specificity. Base-call qualities are not available, and no considerably larger clone is one nucleotide away.

There are 13 amino acids in the CDR3, from cysteine to phenylalanine inclusive. Only CDR3 DNA is held: 39 bases, read in frame from base 1. CDR1 and CDR2, per the germline V gene (reference sequence), are LNHDA and SQIVND. Germline trimming: 2 bases from V, 6 bases from J; junction bases outside gene matches: 1. The receptor library was made with the immunoSEQ multiplex PCR assay. The source is immuneACCESS, and TCRdb retained only in-frame sequences with V and J called. Part of the clones is not carried over; for the studies checked, unresolved V genes explain less than half of this, and the remainder is unexplained. The sample profile shows more than 40,000 clones; around 89% of them were found once. Approximately 0.67% of the sample goes to the ten largest clones.

The origin of this receptor is a female donor with multiple sclerosis, enrolled in a pregnancy study. The sample here was CD4+ T cells from peripheral blood mononuclear cells, taken in the first trimester of pregnancy. The V and J genes are TRBV19 and TRBJ2-1, and TRBD2 matches 7 of the central bases. CDR3 protein: CASSISGGNEQFF. The DNA sequence is as follows: TGTGCCAGTAGTATATCGGGGGGCAATGAGCAGTTCTTC.